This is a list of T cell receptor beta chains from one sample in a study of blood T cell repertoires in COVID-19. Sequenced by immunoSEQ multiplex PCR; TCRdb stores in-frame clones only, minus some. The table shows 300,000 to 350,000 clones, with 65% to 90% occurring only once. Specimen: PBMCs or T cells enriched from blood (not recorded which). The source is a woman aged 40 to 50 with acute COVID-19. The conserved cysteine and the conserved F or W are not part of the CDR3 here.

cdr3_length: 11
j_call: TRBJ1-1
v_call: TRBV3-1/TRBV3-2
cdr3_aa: ASSPGQNTEAF

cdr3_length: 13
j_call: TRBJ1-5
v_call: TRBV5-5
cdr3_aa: ASSRGQYSNQPQH

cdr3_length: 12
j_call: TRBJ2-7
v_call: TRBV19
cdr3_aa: ASSQTGSSYEQY

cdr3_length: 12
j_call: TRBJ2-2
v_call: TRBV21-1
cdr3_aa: ARGRGAYTGELF

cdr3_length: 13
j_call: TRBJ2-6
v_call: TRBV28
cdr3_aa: ASMPPVSGANVLT

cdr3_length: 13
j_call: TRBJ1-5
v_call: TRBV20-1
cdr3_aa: SASSSGFSNQPQH

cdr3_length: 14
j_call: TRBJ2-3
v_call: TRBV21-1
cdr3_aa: ASSHGGTFHLVSQY

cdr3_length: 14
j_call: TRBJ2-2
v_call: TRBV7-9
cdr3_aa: ASSLRDRANTGELF

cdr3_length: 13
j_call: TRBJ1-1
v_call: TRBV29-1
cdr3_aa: SVEVLGQPNTEAF

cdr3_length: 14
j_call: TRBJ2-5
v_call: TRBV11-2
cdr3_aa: ASSWTGTSGTETQY

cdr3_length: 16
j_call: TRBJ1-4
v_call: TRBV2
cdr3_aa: ASSEHFSWRATNEKLF

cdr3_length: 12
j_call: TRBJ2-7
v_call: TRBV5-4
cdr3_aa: ASSGAQGPYEQY

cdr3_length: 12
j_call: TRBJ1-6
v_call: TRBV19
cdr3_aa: ASSTGTDNSPLH

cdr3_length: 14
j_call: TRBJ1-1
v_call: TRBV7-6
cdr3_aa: ASSSEDRGYRTEAF

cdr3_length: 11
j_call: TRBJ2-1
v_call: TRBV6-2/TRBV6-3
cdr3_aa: ASSRDSYNEQF

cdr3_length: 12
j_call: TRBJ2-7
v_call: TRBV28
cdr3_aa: ASRSWDRGYEQY

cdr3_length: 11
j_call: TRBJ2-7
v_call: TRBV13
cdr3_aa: ASSAITSGEQY

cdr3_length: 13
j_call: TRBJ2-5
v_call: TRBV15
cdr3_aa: ATSRDLQIQETQY

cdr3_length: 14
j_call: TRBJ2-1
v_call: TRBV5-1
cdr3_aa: ASSRGTSGSIYEQF

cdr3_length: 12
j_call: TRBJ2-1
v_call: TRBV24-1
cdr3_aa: ATSDPGMMEKQF

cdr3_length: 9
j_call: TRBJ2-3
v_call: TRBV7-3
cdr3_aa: ASSAGTGQV

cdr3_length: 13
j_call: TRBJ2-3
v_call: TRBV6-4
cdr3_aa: ASSDRAGDADTQY

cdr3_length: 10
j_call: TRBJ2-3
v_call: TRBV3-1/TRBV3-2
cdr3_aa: ASSQVTDTQY

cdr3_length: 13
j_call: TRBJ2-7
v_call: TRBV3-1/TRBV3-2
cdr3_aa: ASSQALAGGREQY

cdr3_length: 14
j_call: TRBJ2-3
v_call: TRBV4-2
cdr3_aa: ASSQGEGTRTDTQY

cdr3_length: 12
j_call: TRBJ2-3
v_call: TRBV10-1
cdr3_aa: ASRGDSHTDTQY

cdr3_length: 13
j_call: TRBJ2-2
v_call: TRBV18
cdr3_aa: ASFGGGANTGELF

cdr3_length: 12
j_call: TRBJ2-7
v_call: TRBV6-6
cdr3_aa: ASRTGELAYEQY

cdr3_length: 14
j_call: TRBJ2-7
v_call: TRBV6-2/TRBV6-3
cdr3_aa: ASSWAGYRGPYEQY

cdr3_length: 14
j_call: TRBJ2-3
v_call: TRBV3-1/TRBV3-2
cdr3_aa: ASSQVRGGATDTQY

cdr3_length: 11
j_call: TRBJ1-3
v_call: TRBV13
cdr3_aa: ASSHRAGNTIY

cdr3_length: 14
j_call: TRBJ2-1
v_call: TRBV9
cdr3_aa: ASSVGEVRTYNEQF

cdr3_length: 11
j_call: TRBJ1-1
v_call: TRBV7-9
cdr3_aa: ASSLAGTAEAF

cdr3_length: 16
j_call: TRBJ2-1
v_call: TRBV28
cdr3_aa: ASSFIRTSGTTDNEQF

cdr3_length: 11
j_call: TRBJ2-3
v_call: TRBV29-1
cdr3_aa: SVDKGAGDTQY

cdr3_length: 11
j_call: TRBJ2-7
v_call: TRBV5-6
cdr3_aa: ASSLDRGYEQY

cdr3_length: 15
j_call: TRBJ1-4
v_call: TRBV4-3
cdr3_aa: ASSQITGGTTNEKLF

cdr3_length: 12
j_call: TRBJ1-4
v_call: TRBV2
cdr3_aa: ASSDPGRGEKLF

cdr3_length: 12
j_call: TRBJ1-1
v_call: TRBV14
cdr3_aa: ASSLLTGGTEAF

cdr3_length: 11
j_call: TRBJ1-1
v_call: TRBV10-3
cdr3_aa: AISEGDRGTAF